The TCR beta chain under discussion was sequenced for a study of control samples from healthy donors and cancer patients. The CDR3 runs to 13 residues. Germline V gene data show CDR1 as MNHEY and CDR2 as SVGAGI. V dropped 8 bases and J dropped 8; count of bases not matched to a gene: 8. Sequencing was performed with immunoSEQ multiplex PCR; in TCRdb, only in-frame clones are kept and a portion is missing. The repertoire holds approximately 97,000 clones, roughly 80% seen once, with around a fifth in the top ten. The specimen sequenced was blood. This receptor was obtained from a man aged 30 to 45 in good health. This rearrangement joins TRBV6-5 to TRBJ1-4; 7 bases align to TRBD1. This CDR3 reads CASSTGTGEKLFF. The CDR3, as DNA: TGTGCCAGCTCGACAGGGACCGGGGAAAAACTGTTTTTT.